Listed here are 10 T cell receptor beta chains from one sample, sequenced in a study of blood T cell repertoires in COVID-19. Assay used: immunoSEQ multiplex PCR; TCRdb lists only in-frame clones, some missing. The repertoire has 70,000 or so clones, 60% to 75% of them found once; the top ten carry roughly 35%. What was sequenced was peripheral blood. Receptor source: a woman aged 70 to 79 with acute or convalescent COVID-19.

This clone was seen a few times. The V call is TRBV20-1, the J call TRBJ2-7; 9 nucleotides match TRBD2. CDR3 length: 14 amino acids. The V segment lost 3 bases and the J segment 7 bases; nucleotides outside the gene matches: 10. The germline gives CDR1 DFQATT, CDR2 SNEGSKA (reference sequence). CDR3 in amino acids: CSASALAGLGEQYF. CDR3 in DNA: TGCAGTGCTAGTGCGCTAGCGGGGTTAGGGGAGCAGTACTTC.

The V gene is TRBV11-2, the J gene TRBJ1-4; 8 nucleotides agree with TRBD1. V shed 2 bases, J shed 8 bases, and the junction held 7 bases outside the gene matches. The CDR3 has 15 amino acids. The germline V gene has CDR1 SGHAT and CDR2 FQNNGV. CDR3 residues: CASSLSGGSGEKLFF. The CDR3 DNA is TGTGCCAGCAGCTTATCAGGGGGCTCAGGAGAAAAACTGTTTTTT. The complete variable domain, with remaining parts taken from reference TRBV11-2 and TRBJ1-4, reads EAGVAQSPRYKIIEKRQSVAFWCNPISGHATLYWYQQILGQGPKLLIQFQNNGVVDDSQLPKDRFSAERLKGVDSTLKIQPAKLEDSAVYLCASSLSGGSGEKLFFGSGTQLSVL.

V and J are TRBV6-6 and TRBJ1-2; no definite D call. V lost 6 bases and J lost 4, with 12 bases in between. CDR3 size: 13 residues. Looked up from germline, CDR1 is MNHNY and CDR2 is SVGAGI (reference sequence). CDR3 DNA: TGTGCCAGCAGCCAAACCCATAGCTATGGCTACACCTTC. Its protein product is CASSQTHSYGYTF.

This chain uses TRBV6-5 with TRBJ2-1; 8 nucleotides agree with TRBD2. Germline CDR1 is MNHEY and CDR2 is SVGAGI. J gave up 4 bases and V 7 bases, and 6 bases lay outside the gene matches. CDR3 length: 14 amino acids. CDR3 in amino acids: CASTPGLDYNEQFF. The CDR3 nucleotides read TGTGCCAGCACCCCGGGACTAGATTACAATGAGCAGTTCTTC.

V usage is TRBV11-2 and J usage is TRBJ2-7, with 9 bases fitting TRBD2. Unmatched junction bases numbered 5, after V lost 5 bases and J lost 0 bases. The CDR3 runs 15 residues. Germline assignment: CDR1 SGHAT and CDR2 FQNNGV. Here the CDR3 reads CASSLAGTYSYEQYF. CDR3 DNA sequence: TGTGCCAGCAGCCTAGCGGGGACTTACTCCTACGAGCAGTACTTC.

V is TRBV5-4 and J is TRBJ2-7, with D possibly TRBD1 on 6 matching bases. CDR3 length equals 14 residues. Germline V lookup: CDR1 SGHNT, CDR2 YYREEE (reference sequence). V lost 1 base, J lost 3 bases, and 11 bases lay in between. The CDR3 coding sequence is TGTGCCAGCAGCTTGCCAGGGGTCGACTACGAGCAGTACTTC. Its translation is CASSLPGVDYEQYF. Combining the CDR3 with reference TRBV5-4 and TRBJ2-7 gives the whole variable domain ETGVTQSPTHLIKTRGQQVTLRCSSQSGHNTVSWYQQALGQGPQFIFQYYREEENGRGNFPPRFSGLQFPNYSSELNVNALELDDSALYLCASSLPGVDYEQYFGPGTRLTVT.

This chain joins TRBV5-1 and TRBJ2-5; D is unresolved. V was trimmed by 4 bases and J by 1 base, leaving 8 bases between them. Germline V gene sequence: CDR1 SGHRS, CDR2 YFSETQ. The CDR3 covers 13 residues. The CDR3 nucleotides are TGCGCCAGCAGCCGGGTGACCCAAGAGACCCAGTACTTC. Translated, it gives CASSRVTQETQYF.

The V gene is TRBV7-6, the J gene TRBJ2-2, with D hard to call. V was trimmed by 3 bases and J by 1 base, leaving 12 bases between them. The CDR3 is 16 residues long. Germline CDR1 reads SGHVS; CDR2 reads FNYEAQ. The CDR3 protein is CASSLGLTLNTGELFF. CDR3 coding DNA: TGTGCCAGCAGCTTGGGCCTTACCCTGAACACCGGGGAGCTGTTTTTT. Full variable domain (rest looked up from reference TRBV7-6 and TRBJ2-2): GAGVSQSPRYKVTKRGQDVALRCDPISGHVSLYWYRQALGQGPEFLTYFNYEAQQDKSGLPNDRFSAERPEGSISTLTIQRTEQRDSAMYRCASSLGLTLNTGELFFGEGSRLTVL.

The chain couples TRBV28 to TRBJ1-1, with D perhaps matching TRBD1 (5 bases). The CDR3 extends over 15 amino acids. Germline V gene lookup returns CDR1 MDHEN and CDR2 SYDVKM. Trimming shortened V by 5 bases and J by 5 bases, and 18 bases separated the two germline ends. CDR3 protein: CASSQGGAGKTEAFF. The CDR3 DNA sequence: TGTGCCAGCAGTCAAGGAGGGGCTGGGAAAACTGAAGCTTTCTTT.

The CDR3 loop reads CASSIVPAATYNEQFF. CDR3 bases: TGTGCCAGTAGTATAGTCCCAGCGGCAACTTACAATGAGCAGTTCTTC. The chain is built from TRBV19 and TRBJ2-1; D perhaps matches TRBD2 (5 bases). Looked up from germline, CDR1 is LNHDA and CDR2 is SQIVND (reference sequence). V was shortened by 1 base and J by 4 bases, with 14 bases between the two germline ends. The CDR3 length is 16 residues. The whole variable domain, filled in from reference TRBV19 and TRBJ2-1, reads DGGITQSPKYLFRKEGQNVTLSCEQNLNHDAMYWYRQDPGQGLRLIYYSQIVNDFQKGDIAEGYSVSREKKESFPLTVTSAQKNPTAFYLCASSIVPAATYNEQFFGPGTRLTVL.